These T cell receptor beta chains were read from a single sample in a study of blood T cell repertoires in COVID-19. The assay was immunoSEQ multiplex PCR, and TCRdb's table has in-frame clones only and misses some. The profile shows 500,000 or so clones, around 90% of them singletons. Sequenced input: PBMCs or T cells enriched from blood (not recorded which). Receptor source: a woman between 18 and 29 years old who had recovered from COVID-19. CDR3s leave out the opening cysteine and the closing phenylalanine or tryptophan.

v_call	j_call	cdr3_aa
TRBV3-1/TRBV3-2	TRBJ2-2	ASSHLMKEAGELF
TRBV5-1	TRBJ1-4	ASSLGYREGEKLF
TRBV30	TRBJ2-5	AWNPSGGGETQY
TRBV5-4	TRBJ2-3	ASSSGTGRDTQY
TRBV3-1/TRBV3-2	TRBJ1-1	ASSPRDRLNTEAF
TRBV12-5	TRBJ1-2	ASAITGFANYGYT
TRBV5-1	TRBJ1-2	ASSSKSQGSWYGYT
TRBV28	TRBJ2-7	ASSSSGGLYEQY
TRBV5-4	TRBJ2-3	ASSFRGGAVDTQY
TRBV10-2	TRBJ1-1	ASSEIPGQASWATF
TRBV29-1	TRBJ1-2	SVGGGNGYT
TRBV7-2	TRBJ2-2	ASSLEIIAGELF
TRBV2	TRBJ1-1	ASRGEVNTEAF
TRBV5-4	TRBJ1-1	ASSVYKNRDNTEAF
TRBV27	TRBJ1-1	ASSFRDRGVMNTEAF
TRBV29-1	TRBJ1-2	SVLGQGAVYGYT
TRBV7-9	TRBJ1-5	ASSLAGTDHEPQH
TRBV11-2	TRBJ2-7	ASSLPTTGTKSYEQY
TRBV6-1	TRBJ1-4	ASSAPTSTTTNEKLF
TRBV9	TRBJ2-7	ASSVLSGATSYEQY
TRBV3-1/TRBV3-2	TRBJ1-4	ASSQGRGGEKLF
TRBV18	TRBJ1-1	ASSPDRRTEAF
TRBV21-1	TRBJ1-2	AGRPQGGYT
TRBV9	TRBJ2-2	ASSAHVGGTGELF
TRBV7-2	TRBJ2-7	ASPVDRPTPRYEQY
TRBV3-1/TRBV3-2	TRBJ2-1	ASSQDLAGGHNEQF
TRBV5-4	TRBJ1-4	ASSLAGDSSEKLF
TRBV27	TRBJ2-7	ASSLIGGTYEQY
TRBV7-8	TRBJ2-7	ASSPAPGVTYEQY